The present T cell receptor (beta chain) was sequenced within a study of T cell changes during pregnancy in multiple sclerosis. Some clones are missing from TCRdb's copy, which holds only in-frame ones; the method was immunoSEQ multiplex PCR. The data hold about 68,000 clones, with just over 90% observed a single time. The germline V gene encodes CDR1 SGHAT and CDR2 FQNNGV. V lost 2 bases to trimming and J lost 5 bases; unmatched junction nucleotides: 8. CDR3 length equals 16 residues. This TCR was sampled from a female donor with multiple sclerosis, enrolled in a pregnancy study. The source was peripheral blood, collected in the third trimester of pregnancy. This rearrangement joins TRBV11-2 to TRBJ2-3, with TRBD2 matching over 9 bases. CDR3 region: CASSLKLAGQLDTQYF. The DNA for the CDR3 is TGTGCCAGCAGCTTAAAGCTAGCGGGGCAGCTAGATACGCAGTATTTT.